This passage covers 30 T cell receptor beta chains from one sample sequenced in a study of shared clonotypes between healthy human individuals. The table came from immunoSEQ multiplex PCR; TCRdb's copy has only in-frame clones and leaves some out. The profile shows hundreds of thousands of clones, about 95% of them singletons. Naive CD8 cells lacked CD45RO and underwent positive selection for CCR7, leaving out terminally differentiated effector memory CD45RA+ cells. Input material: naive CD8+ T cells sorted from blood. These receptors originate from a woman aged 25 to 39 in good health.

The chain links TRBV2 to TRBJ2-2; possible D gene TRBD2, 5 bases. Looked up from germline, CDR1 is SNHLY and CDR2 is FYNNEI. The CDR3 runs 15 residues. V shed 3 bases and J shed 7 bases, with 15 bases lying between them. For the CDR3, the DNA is TGTGCCAGCAGTGACGGACTCAGAGCAAGCGGGGAGCTGTTTTTT. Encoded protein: CASSDGLRASGELFF.

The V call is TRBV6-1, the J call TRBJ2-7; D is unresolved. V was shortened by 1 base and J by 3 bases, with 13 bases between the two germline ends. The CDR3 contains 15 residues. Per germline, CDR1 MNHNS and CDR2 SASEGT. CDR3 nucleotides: TGTGCCAGCAGTGAAGACCGCGGAACCGGCTACGAGCAGTACTTC. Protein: CASSEDRGTGYEQYF.

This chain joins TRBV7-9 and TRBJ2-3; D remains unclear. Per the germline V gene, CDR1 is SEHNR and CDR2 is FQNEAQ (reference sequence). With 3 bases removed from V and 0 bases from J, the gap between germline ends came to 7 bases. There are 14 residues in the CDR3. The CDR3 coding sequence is TGTGCCAGCAGCTTGTATACTAGCACAGATACGCAGTATTTT. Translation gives CASSLYTSTDTQYF. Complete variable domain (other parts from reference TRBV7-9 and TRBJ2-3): DTGVSQNPRHKITKRGQNVTFRCDPISEHNRLYWYRQTLGQGPEFLTYFQNEAQLEKSRLLSDRFSAERPKGSFSTLEIQRTEQGDSAMYLCASSLYTSTDTQYFGPGTRLTVL.

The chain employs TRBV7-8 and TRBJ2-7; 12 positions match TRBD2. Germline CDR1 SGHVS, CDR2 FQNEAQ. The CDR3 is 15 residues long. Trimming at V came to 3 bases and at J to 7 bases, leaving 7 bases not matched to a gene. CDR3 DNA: TGTGCCAGCAGCTTGACTAGCGGGAGTTGGTATGAGCAGTACTTC. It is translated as CASSLTSGSWYEQYF.

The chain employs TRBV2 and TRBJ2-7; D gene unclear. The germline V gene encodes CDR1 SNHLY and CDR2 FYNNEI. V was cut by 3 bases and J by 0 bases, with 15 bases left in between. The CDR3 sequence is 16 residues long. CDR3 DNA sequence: TGTGCCAGCAGTGACTCTTGGGCAGTTAGCTCCTACGAGCAGTACTTC. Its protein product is CASSDSWAVSSYEQYF.

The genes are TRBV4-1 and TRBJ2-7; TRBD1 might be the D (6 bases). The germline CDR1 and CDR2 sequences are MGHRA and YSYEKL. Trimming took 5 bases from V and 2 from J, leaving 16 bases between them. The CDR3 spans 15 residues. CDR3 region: CASSKGQGSTYEQYF. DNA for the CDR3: TGCGCCAGCAGCAAAGGTCAGGGGTCGACCTACGAGCAGTACTTC.

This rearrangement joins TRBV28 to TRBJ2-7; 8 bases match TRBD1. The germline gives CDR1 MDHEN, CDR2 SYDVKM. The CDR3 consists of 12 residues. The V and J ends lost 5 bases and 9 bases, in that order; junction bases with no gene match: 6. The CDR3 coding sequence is TGTGCCAGCAGTGAGGACAGGGAAGGGCAGTACTTC. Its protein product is CASSEDREGQYF.

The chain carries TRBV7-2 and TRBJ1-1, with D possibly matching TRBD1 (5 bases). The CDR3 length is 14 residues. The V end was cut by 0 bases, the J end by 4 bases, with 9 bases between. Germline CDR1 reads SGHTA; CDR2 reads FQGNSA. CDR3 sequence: CASSLAKRGTEAFF. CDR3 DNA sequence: TGTGCCAGCAGCTTAGCGAAGAGGGGCACTGAAGCTTTCTTT.

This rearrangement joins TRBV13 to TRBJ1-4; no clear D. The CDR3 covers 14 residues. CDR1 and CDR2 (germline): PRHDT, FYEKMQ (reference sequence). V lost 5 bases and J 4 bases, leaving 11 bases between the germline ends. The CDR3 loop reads CASSHGRNNEKLFF. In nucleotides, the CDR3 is TGTGCCAGCAGCCACGGACGGAATAATGAAAAACTGTTTTTT.

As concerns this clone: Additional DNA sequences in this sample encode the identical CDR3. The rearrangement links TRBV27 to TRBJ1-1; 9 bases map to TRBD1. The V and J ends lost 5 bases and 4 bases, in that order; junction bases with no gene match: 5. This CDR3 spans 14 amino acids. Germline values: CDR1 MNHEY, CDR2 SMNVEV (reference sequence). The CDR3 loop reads CASSPGTGSTEAFF. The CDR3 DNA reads TGTGCCAGCAGTCCCGGGACAGGGAGCACTGAAGCTTTCTTT.

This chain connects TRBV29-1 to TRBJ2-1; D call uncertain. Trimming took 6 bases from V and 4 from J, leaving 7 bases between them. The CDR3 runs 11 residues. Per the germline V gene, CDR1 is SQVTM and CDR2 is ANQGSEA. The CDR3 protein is CSVHTYNEQFF. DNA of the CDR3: TGCAGCGTACATACTTACAATGAGCAGTTCTTC.

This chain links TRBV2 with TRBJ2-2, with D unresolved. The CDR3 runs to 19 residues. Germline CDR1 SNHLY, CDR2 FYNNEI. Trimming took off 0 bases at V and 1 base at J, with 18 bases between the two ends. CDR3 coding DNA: TGTGCCAGCAGTGAAGCGACCATTTCCTTGCGGAGGAACACCGGGGAGCTGTTTTTT. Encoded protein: CASSEATISLRRNTGELFF.

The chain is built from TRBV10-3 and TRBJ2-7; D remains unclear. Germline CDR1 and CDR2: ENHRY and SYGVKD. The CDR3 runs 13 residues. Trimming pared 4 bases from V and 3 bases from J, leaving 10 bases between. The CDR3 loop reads CAISASSVYEQYF. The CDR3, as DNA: TGTGCCATCAGTGCTTCAAGCGTCTACGAGCAGTACTTC.

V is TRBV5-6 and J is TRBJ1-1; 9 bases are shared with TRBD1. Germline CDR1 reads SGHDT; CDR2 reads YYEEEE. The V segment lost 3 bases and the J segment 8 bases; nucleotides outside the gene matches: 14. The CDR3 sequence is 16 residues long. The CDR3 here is CASSYTPGQGKMEAFF. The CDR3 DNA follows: TGTGCCAGCAGCTACACACCGGGACAGGGAAAAATGGAAGCTTTCTTT.

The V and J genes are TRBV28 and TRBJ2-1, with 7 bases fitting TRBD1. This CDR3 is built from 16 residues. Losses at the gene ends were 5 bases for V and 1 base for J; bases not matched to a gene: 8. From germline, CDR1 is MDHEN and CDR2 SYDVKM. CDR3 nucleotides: TGTGCCAGCAGTCAACCCGGACAGGAATCCTACAATGAGCAGTTCTTC. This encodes CASSQPGQESYNEQFF. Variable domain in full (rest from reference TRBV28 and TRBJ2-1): DVKVTQSSRYLVKRTGEKVFLECVQDMDHENMFWYRQDPGLGLRLIYFSYDVKMKEKGDIPEGYSVSREKKERFSLILESASTNQTSMYLCASSQPGQESYNEQFFGPGTRLTVL.

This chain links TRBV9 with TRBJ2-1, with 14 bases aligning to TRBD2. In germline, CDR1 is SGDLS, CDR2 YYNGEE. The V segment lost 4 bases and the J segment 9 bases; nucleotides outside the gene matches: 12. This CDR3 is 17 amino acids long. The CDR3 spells CASSLYGTSGRSGEQFF. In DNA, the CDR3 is TGTGCCAGCAGCCTCTATGGGACTAGCGGGAGATCTGGTGAGCAGTTCTTC. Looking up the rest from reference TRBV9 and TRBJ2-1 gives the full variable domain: DSGVTQTPKHLITATGQRVTLRCSPRSGDLSVYWYQQSLDQGLQFLIQYYNGEERAKGNILERFSAQQFPDLHSELNLSSLELGDSALYFCASSLYGTSGRSGEQFFGPGTRLTVL.

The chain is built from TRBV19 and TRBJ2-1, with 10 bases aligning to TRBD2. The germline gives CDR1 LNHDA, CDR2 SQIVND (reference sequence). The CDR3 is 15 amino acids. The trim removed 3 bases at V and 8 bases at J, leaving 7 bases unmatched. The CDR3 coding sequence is TGTGCCAGTAGTATCCTAGCTAGCGGGAGCGATGAGCAGTTCTTC. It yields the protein CASSILASGSDEQFF.

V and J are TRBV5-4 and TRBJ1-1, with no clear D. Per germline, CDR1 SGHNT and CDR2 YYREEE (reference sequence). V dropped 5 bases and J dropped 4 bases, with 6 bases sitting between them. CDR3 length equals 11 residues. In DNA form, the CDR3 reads TGTGCCAGCAGGGGCGGCACTGAAGCTTTCTTT. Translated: CASRGGTEAFF.

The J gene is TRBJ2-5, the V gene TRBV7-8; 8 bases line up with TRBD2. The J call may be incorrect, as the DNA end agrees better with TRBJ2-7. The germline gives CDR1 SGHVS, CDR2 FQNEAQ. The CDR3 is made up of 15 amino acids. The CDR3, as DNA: TGTGCCAGCAGTCTGTTCGTGCGGGAGGTCTTCGAGCAGTACTTC. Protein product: CASSLFVREVFEQYF.

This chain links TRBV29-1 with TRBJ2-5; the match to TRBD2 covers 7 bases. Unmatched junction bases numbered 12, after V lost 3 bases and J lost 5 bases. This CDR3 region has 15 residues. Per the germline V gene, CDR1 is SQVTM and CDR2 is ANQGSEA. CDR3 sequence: CSVEGEGLARETQYF. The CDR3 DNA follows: TGCAGCGTTGAGGGGGAGGGGCTAGCGAGGGAGACCCAGTACTTC.

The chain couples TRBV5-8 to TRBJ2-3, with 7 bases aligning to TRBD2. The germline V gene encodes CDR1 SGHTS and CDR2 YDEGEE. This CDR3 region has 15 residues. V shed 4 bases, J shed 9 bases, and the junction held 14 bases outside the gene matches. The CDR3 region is CASSERDYSRDTQYF. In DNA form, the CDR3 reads TGTGCCAGCAGCGAAAGGGACTACTCCCGGGACACGCAGTATTTT.

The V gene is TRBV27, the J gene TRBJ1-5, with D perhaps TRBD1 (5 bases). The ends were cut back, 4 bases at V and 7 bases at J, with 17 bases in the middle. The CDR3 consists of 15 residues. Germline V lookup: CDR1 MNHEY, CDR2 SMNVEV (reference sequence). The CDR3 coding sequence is TGTGCCAGCAGTTCGATCTTCGGGGGAGCGCAGCCCCAGCATTTT. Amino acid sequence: CASSSIFGGAQPQHF.

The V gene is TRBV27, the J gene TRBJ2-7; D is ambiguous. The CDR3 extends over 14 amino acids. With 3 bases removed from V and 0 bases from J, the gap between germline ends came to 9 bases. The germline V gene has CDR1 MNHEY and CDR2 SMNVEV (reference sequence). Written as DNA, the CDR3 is TGTGCCAGCAGTTTTAGTTCAAACTCCTACGAGCAGTACTTC. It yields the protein CASSFSSNSYEQYF.

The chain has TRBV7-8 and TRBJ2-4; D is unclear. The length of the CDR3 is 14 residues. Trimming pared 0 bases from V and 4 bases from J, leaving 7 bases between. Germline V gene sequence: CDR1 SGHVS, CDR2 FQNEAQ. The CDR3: CASSLASGKNIQYF. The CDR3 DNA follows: TGTGCCAGCAGCTTAGCGTCAGGAAAAAACATTCAGTACTTC.

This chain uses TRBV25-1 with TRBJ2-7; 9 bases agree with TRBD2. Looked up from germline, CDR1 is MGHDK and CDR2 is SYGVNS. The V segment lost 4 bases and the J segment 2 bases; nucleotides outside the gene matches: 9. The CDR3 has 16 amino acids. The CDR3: CASSVAVTSGPYEQYF. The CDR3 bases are TGTGCCAGCAGTGTAGCCGTGACTAGCGGCCCCTACGAGCAGTACTTC.

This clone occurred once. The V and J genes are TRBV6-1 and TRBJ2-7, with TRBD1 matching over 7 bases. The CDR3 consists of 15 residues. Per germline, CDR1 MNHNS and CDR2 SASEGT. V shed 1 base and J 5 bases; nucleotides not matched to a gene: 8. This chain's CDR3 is CASSEGGRGFDEQYF. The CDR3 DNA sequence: TGTGCCAGCAGTGAAGGAGGCAGGGGGTTCGACGAGCAGTACTTC.

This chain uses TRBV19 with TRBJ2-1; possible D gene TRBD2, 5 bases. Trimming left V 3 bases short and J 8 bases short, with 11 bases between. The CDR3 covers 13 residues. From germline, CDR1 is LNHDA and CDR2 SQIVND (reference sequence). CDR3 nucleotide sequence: TGTGCCAGTAGTATCGGCCTAGCATATGAGCAGTTCTTC. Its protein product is CASSIGLAYEQFF.

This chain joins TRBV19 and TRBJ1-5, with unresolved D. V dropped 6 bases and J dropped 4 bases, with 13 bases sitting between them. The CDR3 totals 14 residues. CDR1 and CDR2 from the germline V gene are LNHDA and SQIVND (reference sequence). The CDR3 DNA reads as TGTGCCAGTAGGTCGGGTGGCAAGAATCAGCCCCAGCATTTT. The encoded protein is CASRSGGKNQPQHF.

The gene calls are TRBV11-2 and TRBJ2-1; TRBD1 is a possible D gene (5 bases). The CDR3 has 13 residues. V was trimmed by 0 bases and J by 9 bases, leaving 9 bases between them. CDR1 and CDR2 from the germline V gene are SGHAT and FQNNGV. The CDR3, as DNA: TGTGCCAGCAGCTTAGACCTAGGGGCTGAGCAGTTCTTC. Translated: CASSLDLGAEQFF.

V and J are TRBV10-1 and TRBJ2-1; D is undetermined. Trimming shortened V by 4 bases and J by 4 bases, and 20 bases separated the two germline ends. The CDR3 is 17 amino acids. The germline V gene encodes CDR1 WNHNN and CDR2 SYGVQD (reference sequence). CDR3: CASSVTRTPSLYNEQFF. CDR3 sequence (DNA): TGCGCCAGCAGTGTTACCCGAACACCGTCCCTTTACAATGAGCAGTTCTTC.